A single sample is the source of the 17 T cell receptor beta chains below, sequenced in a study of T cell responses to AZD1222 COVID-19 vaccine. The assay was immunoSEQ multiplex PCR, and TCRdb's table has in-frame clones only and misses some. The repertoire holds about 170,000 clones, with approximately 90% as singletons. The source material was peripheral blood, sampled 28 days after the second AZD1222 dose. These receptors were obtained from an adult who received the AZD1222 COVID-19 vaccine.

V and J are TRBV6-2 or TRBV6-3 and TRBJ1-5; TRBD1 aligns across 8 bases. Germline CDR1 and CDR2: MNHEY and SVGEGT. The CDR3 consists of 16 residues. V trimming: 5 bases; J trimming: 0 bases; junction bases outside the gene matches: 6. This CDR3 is CASSKTGGYSNQPQHF. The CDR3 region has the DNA TGTGCCAGCAGTAAAACAGGGGGTTATAGCAATCAGCCCCAGCATTTT.

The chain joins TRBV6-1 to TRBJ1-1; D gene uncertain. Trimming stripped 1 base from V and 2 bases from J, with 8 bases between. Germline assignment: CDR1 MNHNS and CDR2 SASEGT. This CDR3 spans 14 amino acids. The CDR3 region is CASSEGARNTEAFF. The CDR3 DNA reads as TGTGCCAGCAGTGAAGGGGCACGAAACACTGAAGCTTTCTTT.

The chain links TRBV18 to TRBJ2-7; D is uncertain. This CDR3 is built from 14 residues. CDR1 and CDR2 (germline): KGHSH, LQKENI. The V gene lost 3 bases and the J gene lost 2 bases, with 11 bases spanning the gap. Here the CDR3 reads CASSPVGKPYEQYF. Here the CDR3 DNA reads TGTGCCAGCTCACCCGTGGGGAAGCCCTACGAGCAGTACTTC.

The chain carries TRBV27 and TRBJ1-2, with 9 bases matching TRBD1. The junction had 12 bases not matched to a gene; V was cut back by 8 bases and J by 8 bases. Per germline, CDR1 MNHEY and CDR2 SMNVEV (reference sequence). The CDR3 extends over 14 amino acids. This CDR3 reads CASGPGTGHRGYTF. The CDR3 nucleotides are TGTGCCAGCGGACCCGGGACAGGGCACCGAGGCTACACCTTC.

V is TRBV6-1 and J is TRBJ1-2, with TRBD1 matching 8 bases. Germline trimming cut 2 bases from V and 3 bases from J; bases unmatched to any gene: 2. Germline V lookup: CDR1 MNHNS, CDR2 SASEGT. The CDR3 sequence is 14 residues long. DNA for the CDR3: TGTGCCAGCAGTGAAAACAGGGGGTACTATGGCTACACCTTC. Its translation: CASSENRGYYGYTF.

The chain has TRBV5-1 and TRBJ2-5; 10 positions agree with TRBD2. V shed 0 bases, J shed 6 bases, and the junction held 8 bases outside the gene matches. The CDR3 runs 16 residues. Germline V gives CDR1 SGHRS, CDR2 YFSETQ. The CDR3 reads CASSLGDSGGRKTQYF. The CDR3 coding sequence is TGCGCCAGCAGCTTGGGAGATAGCGGGGGGCGAAAGACCCAGTACTTC. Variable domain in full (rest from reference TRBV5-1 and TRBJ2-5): KAGVTQTPRYLIKTRGQQVTLSCSPISGHRSVSWYQQTPGQGLQFLFEYFSETQRNKGNFPGRFSGRQFSNSRSEMNVSTLELGDSALYLCASSLGDSGGRKTQYFGPGTRLLVL.

The chain's CDR3 is CASSTGLAASTDTQYF. The CDR3, as DNA: TGTGCCAGCAGCACCGGACTAGCGGCTAGCACAGATACGCAGTATTTT. V and J are TRBV7-2 and TRBJ2-3; 10 positions agree with TRBD2. J gave up 0 bases and V 5 bases, and 5 bases lay outside the gene matches. Germline V gene sequence: CDR1 SGHTA, CDR2 FQGNSA. The CDR3 is made up of 16 amino acids.

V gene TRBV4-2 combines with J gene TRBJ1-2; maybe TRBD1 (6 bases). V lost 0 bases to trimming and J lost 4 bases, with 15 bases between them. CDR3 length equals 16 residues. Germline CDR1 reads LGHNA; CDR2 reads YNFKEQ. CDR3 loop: CASSQETGGAGYGYTF. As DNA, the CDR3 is TGTGCCAGCAGCCAAGAAACGGGGGGCGCAGGCTATGGCTACACCTTC.

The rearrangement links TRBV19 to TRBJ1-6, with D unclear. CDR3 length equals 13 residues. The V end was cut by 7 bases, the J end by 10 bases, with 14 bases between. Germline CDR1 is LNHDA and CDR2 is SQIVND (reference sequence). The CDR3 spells CASTLGRYSPLHF. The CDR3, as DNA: TGTGCCAGTACCTTAGGACGGTACTCACCCCTCCACTTT.

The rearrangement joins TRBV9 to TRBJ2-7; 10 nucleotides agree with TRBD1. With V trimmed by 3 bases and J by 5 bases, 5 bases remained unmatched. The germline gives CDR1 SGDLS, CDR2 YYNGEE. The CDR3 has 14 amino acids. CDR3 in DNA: TGTGCCAGCAGCGGTGGGACAGGGGTCAACGAGCAGTACTTC. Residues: CASSGGTGVNEQYF.

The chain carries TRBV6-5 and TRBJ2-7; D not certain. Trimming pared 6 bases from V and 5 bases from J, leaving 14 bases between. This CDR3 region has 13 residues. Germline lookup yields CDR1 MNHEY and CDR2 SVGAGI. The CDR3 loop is CASSLRARNEQYF. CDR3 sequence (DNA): TGTGCCAGCAGCCTCCGGGCCAGGAACGAGCAGTACTTC.

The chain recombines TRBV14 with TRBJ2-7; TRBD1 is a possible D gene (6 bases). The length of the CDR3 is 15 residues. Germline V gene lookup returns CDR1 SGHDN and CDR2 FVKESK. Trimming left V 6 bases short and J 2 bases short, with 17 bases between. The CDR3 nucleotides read TGTGCCAGCAGAGCGACTCCCGGACAGCCCTACGAGCAGTACTTC. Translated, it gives CASRATPGQPYEQYF.

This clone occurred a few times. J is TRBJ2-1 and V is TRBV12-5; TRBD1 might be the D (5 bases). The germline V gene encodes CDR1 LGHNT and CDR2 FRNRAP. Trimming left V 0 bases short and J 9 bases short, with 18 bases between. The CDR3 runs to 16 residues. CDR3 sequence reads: CASGLVPAGSSIEQFF. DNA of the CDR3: TGTGCTAGTGGTTTGGTACCGGCAGGGTCTTCAATTGAGCAGTTCTTC.

The CDR3 region has the DNA TGTGCCAGTAGTTTCGGGACAGGGGTCTACGAGCAGTACTTC. This translates into CASSFGTGVYEQYF. V is TRBV19 and J is TRBJ2-7, with 10 bases identical to TRBD1. CDR1 is LNHDA and CDR2 is SQIVND in the germline V gene (reference sequence). V lost 5 bases, J lost 3 bases, and 4 bases stayed unmatched. The CDR3 covers 14 residues.

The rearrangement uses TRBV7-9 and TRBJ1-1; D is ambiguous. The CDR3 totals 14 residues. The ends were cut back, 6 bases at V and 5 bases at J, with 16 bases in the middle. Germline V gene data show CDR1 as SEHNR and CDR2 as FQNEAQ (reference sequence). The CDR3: CASRRQDGSTEAFF. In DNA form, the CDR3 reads TGTGCCAGCAGACGTCAAGACGGCTCGACTGAAGCTTTCTTT.

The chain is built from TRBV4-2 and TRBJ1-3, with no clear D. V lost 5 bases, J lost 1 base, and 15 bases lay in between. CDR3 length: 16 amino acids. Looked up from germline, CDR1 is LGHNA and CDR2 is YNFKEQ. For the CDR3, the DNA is TGTGCCAGCAGCGGAGAGGTCCGGGTATCTGGAAACACCATATATTTT. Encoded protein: CASSGEVRVSGNTIYF.

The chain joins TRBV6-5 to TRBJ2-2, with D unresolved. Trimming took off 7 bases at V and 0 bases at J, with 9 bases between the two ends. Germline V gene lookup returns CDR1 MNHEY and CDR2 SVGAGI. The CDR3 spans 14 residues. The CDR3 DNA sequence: TGTGCCAGCACGGTGGCGACGAACACCGGGGAGCTGTTTTTT. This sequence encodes CASTVATNTGELFF.